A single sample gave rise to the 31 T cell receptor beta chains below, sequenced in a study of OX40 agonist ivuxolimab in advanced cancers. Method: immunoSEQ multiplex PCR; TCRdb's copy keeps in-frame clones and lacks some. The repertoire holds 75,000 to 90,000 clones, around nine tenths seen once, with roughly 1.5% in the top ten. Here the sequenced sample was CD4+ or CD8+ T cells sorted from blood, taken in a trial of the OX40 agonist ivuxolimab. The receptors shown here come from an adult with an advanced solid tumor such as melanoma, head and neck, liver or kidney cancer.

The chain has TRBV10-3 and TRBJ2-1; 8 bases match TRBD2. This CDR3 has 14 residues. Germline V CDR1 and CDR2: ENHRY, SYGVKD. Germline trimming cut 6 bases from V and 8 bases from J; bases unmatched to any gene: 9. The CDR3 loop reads CAISDRLAGHEQFF. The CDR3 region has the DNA TGTGCCATCAGCGACCGCCTAGCGGGCCATGAGCAGTTCTTC.

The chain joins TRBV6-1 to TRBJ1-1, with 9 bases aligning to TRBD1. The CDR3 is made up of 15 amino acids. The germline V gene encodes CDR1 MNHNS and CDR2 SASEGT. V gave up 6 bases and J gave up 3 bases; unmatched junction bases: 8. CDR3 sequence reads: CASRSIQGADTEAFF. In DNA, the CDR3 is TGTGCCAGCAGGTCAATACAGGGGGCTGACACTGAAGCTTTCTTT.

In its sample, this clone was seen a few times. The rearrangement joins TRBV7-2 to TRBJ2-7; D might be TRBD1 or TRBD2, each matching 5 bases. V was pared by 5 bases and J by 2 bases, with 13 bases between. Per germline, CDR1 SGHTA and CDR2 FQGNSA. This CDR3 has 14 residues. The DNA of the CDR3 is TGTGCCAGCAGCCGGGACCTAGGGGCCTACGAGCAGTACTTC. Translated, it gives CASSRDLGAYEQYF.

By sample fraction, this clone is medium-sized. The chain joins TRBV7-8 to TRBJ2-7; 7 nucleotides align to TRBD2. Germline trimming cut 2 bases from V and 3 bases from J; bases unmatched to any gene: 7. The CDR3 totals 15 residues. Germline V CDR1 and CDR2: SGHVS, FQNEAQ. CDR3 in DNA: TGTGCCAGCAGCTTAAGCGCGGGAGTGGGCTACGAGCAGTACTTC. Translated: CASSLSAGVGYEQYF.

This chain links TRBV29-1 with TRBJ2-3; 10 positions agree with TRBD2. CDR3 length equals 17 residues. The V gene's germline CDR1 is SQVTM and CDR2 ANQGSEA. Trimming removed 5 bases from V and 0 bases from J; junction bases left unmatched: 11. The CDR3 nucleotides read TGCAGCGTTCAGGCTAGCGGGAGTTCTCCTAGCACAGATACGCAGTATTTT. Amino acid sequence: CSVQASGSSPSTDTQYF.

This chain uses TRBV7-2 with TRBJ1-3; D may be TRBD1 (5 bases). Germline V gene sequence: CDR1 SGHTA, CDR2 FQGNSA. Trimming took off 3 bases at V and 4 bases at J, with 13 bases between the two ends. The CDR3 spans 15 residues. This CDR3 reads CASSFNTGNGNTIYF. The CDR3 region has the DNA TGTGCCAGCAGCTTTAATACAGGCAACGGAAACACCATATATTTT.

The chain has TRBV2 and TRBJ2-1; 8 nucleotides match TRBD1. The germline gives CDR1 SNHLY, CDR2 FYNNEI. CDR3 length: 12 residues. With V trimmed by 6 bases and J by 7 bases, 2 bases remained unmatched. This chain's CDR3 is CASRRTGNEQFF. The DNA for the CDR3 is TGTGCCAGCAGGCGGACAGGGAATGAGCAGTTCTTC.

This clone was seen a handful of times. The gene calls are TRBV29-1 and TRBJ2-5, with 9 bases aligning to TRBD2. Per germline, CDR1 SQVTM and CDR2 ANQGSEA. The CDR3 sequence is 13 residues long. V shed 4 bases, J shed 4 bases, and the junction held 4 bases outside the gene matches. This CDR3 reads CSVGAGGGETQYF. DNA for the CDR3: TGCAGCGTTGGTGCGGGAGGGGGAGAGACCCAGTACTTC. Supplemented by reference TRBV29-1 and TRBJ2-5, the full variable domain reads SAVISQKPSRDICQRGTSLTIQCQVDSQVTMMFWYRQQPGQSLTLIATANQGSEATYESGFVIDKFPISRPNLTFSTLTVSNMSPEDSSIYLCSVGAGGGETQYFGPGTRLLVL.

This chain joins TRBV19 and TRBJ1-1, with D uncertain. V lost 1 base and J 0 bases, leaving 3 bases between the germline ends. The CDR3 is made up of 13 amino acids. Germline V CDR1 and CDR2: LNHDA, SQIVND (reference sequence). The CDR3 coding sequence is TGTGCCAGTAGTATAGCAATGAACACTGAAGCTTTCTTT. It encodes CASSIAMNTEAFF.

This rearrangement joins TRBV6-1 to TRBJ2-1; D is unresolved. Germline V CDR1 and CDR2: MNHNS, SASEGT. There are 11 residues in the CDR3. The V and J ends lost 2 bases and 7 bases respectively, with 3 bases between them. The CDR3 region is CASSELNEQFF. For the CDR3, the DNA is TGTGCCAGCAGTGAACTAAATGAGCAGTTCTTC.

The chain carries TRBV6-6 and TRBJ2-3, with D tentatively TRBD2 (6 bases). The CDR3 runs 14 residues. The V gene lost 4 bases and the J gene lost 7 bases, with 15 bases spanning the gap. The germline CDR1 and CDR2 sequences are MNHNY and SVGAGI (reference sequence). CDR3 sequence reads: CASSSGTALNTQYF. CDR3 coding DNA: TGTGCCAGCAGTTCCGGGACTGCACTGAATACGCAGTATTTT.

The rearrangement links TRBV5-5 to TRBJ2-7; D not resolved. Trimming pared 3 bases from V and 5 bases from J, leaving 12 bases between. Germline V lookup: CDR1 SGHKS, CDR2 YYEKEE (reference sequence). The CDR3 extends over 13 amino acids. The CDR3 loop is CASSWPSSDEQYF. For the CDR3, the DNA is TGTGCCAGCAGCTGGCCCTCAAGCGACGAGCAGTACTTC.

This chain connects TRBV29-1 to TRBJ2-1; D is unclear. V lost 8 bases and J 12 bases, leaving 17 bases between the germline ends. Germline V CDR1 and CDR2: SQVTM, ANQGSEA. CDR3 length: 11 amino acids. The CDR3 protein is CSPLTGRSQFF. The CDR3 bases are TGCAGCCCCCTCACGGGCAGGTCGCAGTTCTTC.

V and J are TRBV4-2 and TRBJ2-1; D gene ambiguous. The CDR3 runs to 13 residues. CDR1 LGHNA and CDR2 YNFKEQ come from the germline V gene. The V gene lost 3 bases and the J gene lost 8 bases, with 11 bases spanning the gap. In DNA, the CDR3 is TGTGCCAGCAGCCACTCTAGTTTGGATGAGCAGTTCTTC. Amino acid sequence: CASSHSSLDEQFF.

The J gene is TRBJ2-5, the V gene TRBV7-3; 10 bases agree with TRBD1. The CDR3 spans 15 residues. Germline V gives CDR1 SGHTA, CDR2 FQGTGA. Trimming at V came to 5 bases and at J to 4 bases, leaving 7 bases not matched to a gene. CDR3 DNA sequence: TGTGCCAGCAGCCCCCGGACAGGGGGTGGAGAGACCCAGTACTTC. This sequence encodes CASSPRTGGGETQYF.

CDR3 protein: CASSQLAGSYNEQFF. DNA for the CDR3: TGTGCCAGCAGCCAATTAGCGGGCTCCTACAATGAGCAGTTCTTC. The chain links TRBV11-2 to TRBJ2-1; 7 positions match TRBD2. J gave up 0 bases and V 5 bases, and 4 bases lay outside the gene matches. This CDR3 contains 15 residues. The germline gives CDR1 SGHAT, CDR2 FQNNGV.

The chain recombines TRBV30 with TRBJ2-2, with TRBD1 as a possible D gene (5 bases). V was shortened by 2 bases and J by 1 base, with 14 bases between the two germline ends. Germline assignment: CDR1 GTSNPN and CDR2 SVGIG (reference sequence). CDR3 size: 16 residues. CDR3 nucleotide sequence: TGTGCCTGGAGTACTGACAGCGCCCAGAACACCGGGGAGCTGTTTTTT. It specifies CAWSTDSAQNTGELFF.

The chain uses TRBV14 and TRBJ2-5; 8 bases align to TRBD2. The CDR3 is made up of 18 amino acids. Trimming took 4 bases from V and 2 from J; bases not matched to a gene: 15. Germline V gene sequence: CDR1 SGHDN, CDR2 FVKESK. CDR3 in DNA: TGTGCCAGCAGCCCGGGACTAGTAGGGAGCGGGAGACAAGAGACCCAGTACTTC. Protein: CASSPGLVGSGRQETQYF.

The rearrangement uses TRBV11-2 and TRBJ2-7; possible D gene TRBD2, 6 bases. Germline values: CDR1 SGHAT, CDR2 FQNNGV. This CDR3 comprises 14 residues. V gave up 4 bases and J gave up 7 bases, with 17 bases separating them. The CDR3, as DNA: TGTGCCAGCAGCTCCCCGGGACTCCTGGCGGAGCAGTACTTC. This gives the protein CASSSPGLLAEQYF.

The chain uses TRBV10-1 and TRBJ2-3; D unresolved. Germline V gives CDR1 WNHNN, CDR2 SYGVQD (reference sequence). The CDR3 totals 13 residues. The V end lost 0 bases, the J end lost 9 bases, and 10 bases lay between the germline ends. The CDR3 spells CASSESSSKTQYF. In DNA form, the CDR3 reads TGCGCCAGCAGTGAGTCGTCTTCGAAGACGCAGTATTTT.

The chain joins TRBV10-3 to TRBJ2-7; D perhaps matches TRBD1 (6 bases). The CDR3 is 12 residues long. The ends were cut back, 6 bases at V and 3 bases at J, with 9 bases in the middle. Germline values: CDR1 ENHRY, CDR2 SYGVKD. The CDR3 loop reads CAISLQGYEQYF. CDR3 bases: TGTGCCATCAGCCTACAGGGCTACGAGCAGTACTTC.

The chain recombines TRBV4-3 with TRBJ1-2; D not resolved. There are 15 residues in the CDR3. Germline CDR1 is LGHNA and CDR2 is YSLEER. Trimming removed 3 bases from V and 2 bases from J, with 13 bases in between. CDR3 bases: TGCGCCAGCAGCCATCTTGGGGTAGTAAACTATGGCTACACCTTC. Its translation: CASSHLGVVNYGYTF.

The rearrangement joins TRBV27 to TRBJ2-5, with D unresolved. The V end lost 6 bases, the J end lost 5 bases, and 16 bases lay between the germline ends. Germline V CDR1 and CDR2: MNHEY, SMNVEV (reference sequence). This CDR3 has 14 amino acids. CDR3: CASSITQASETQYF. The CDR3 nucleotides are TGTGCCAGCAGCATAACCCAAGCTAGTGAGACCCAGTACTTC.

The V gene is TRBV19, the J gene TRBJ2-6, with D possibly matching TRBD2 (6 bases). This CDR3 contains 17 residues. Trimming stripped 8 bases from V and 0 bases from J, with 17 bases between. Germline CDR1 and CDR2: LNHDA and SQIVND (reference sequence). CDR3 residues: CASSHPGLSSGANVLTF. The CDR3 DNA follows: TGTGCCAGTTCGCACCCGGGACTCAGCTCTGGGGCCAACGTCCTGACTTTC.

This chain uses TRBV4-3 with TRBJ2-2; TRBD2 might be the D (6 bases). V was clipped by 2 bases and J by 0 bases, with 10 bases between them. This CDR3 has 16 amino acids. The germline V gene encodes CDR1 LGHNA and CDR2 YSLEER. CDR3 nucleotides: TGCGCCAGCAGCCAAACCGGGACTTCGAACACCGGGGAGCTGTTTTTT. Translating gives CASSQTGTSNTGELFF.

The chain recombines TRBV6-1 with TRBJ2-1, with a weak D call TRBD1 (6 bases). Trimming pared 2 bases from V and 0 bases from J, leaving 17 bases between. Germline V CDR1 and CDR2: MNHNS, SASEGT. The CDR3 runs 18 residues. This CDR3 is CASSEREGGPSSYNEQFF. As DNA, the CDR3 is TGTGCCAGCAGTGAAAGGGAAGGGGGACCCAGCTCCTACAATGAGCAGTTCTTC.

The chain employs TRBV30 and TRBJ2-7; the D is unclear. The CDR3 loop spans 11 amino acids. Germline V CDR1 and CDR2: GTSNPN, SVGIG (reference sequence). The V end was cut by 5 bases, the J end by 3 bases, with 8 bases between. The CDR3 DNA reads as TGTGCCTGGGGGCGGCACTACGAGCAGTACTTC. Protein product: CAWGRHYEQYF.

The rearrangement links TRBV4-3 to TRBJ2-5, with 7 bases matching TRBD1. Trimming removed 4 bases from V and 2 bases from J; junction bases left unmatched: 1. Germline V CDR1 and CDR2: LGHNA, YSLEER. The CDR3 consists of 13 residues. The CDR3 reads CASSRDRQETQYF. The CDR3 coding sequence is TGCGCCAGCAGCCGGGACAGACAAGAGACCCAGTACTTC.

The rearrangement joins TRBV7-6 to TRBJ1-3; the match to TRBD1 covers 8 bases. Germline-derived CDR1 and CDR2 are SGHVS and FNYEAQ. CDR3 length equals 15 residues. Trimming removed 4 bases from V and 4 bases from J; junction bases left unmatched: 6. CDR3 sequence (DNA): TGTGCCAGCAGCTCCTGGGACAGGAGAGGAAACACCATATATTTT. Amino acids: CASSSWDRRGNTIYF.

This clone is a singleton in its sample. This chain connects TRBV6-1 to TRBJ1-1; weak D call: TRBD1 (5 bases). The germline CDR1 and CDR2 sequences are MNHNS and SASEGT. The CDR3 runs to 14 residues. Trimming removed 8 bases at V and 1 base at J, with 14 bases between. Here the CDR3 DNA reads TGTGCCAGCCCACCCCAGGGTGGGAACACTGAAGCTTTCTTT. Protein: CASPPQGGNTEAFF.

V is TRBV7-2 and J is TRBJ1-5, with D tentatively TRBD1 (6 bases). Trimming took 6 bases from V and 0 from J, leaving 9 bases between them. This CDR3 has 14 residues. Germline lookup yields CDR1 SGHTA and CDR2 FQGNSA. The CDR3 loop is CASRATGSNQPQHF. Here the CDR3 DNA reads TGTGCCAGCAGAGCGACAGGTAGCAATCAGCCCCAGCATTTT.